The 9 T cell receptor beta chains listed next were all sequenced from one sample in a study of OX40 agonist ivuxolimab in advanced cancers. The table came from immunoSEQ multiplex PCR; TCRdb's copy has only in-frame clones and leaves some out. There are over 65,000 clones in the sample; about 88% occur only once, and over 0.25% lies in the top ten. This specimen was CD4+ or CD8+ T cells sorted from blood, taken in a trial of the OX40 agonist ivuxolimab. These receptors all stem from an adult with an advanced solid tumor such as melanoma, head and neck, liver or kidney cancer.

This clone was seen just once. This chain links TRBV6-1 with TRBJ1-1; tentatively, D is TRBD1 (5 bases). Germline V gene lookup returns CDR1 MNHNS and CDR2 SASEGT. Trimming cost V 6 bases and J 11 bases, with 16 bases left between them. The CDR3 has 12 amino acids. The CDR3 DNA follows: TGTGCCAGCAGCACCGCAGGGTTTGGGGCTTTCTTT. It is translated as CASSTAGFGAFF.

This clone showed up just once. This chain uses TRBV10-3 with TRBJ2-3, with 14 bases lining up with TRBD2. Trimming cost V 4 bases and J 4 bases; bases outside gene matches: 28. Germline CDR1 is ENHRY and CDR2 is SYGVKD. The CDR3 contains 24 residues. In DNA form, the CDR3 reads TGTGCCATCAGTGCCTCCCCGCCGGGACTAGCGGGAGATCAGGTGTCGCTAAGCTCAGATACGCAGTATTTT. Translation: CAISASPPGLAGDQVSLSSDTQYF.

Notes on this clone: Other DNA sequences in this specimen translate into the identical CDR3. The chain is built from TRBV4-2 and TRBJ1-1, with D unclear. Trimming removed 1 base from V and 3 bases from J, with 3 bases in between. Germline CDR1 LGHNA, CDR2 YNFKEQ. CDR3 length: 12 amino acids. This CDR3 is CASSQVDTEAFF. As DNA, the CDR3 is TGTGCCAGCAGCCAAGTTGACACTGAAGCTTTCTTT.

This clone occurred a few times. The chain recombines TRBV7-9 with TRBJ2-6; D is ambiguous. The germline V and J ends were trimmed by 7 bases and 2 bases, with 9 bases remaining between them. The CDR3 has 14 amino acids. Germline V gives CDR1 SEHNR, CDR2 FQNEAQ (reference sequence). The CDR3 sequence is CASKGAAGANVLTF. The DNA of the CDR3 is TGTGCCAGCAAAGGAGCTGCTGGGGCCAACGTCCTGACTTTC.

DNA of the CDR3: TGTGCCATCAGTGACAGACAGGGAGATCGATCTGAAGCTTTCTTT. This translates into CAISDRQGDRSEAFF. The chain couples TRBV10-3 to TRBJ1-1; 7 positions agree with TRBD1. CDR3 length: 15 amino acids. Losses at the gene ends were 3 bases for V and 6 bases for J; bases not matched to a gene: 10. Germline V gene sequence: CDR1 ENHRY, CDR2 SYGVKD.

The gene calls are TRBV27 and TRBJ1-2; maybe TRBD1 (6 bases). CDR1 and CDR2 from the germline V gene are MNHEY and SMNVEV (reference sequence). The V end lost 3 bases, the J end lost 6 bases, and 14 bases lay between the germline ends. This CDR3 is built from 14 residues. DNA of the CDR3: TGTGCCAGCAGTTTCCGAGGGGGAGCGGATGGCTACACCTTC. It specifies CASSFRGGADGYTF.

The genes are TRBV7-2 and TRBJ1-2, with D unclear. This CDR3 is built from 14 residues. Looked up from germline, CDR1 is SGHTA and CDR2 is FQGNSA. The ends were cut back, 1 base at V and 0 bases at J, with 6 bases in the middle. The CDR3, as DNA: TGTGCCAGCAGCTTAGATACCTCTAACTATGGCTACACCTTC. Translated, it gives CASSLDTSNYGYTF.

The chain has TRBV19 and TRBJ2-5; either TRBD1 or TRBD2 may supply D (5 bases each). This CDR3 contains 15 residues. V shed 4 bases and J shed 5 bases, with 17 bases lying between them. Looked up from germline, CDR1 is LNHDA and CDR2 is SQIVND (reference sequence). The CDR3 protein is CASSTTHGGVETQYF. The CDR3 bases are TGTGCCAGTAGTACAACCCATGGGGGAGTTGAGACCCAGTACTTC.

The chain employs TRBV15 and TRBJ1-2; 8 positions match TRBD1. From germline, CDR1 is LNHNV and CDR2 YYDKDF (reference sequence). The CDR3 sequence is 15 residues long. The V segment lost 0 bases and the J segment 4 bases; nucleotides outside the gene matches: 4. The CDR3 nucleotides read TGTGCCACCAGCAGAGATATCCAGGGGGCCTATGGCTACACCTTC. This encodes CATSRDIQGAYGYTF. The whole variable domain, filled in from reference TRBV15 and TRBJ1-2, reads DAMVIQNPRYQVTQFGKPVTLSCSQTLNHNVMYWYQQKSSQAPKLLFHYYDKDFNNEADTPDNFQSRRPNTSFCFLDIRSPGLGDTAMYLCATSRDIQGAYGYTFGSGTRLTVV.